This passage covers 19 T cell receptor beta chains from one sample sequenced in a study of cytomegalovirus exposure and HLA in healthy donors. Primers: 60 Vbeta forward and 13 Jbeta reverse. Assay used: immunoSEQ multiplex PCR; TCRdb lists only in-frame clones, some missing. Of about 160,000 clones in the sample, approximately 82% were seen once. Sequencing was performed on PBMCs. The receptors derive from a male donor in good health and CMV-seropositive.

V usage is TRBV18 and J usage is TRBJ2-7; 7 bases align to TRBD1. The trim removed 8 bases at V and 6 bases at J, leaving 10 bases unmatched. The germline V gene has CDR1 KGHSH and CDR2 LQKENI. CDR3 size: 13 residues. CDR3: CASEGAGGSEQYF. For the CDR3, the DNA is TGTGCCAGCGAAGGGGCAGGGGGAAGCGAGCAGTACTTC.

The chain carries TRBV6-5 and TRBJ1-1, with TRBD1 matching over 9 bases. The germline V gene encodes CDR1 MNHEY and CDR2 SVGAGI. Losses at the gene ends were 7 bases for V and 4 bases for J; bases not matched to a gene: 4. The CDR3 has 13 residues. CDR3 residues: CASKQGAGTEAFF. Here the CDR3 DNA reads TGTGCCAGCAAACAGGGGGCTGGCACTGAAGCTTTCTTT.

Regarding this clone: Its ends do not fully match the called genes, so a read error is possible. The J gene is TRBJ2-1, the V gene TRBV7-2, with D possibly matching TRBD2 (5 bases). Germline CDR1 SGHTA, CDR2 FQGNSA. This CDR3 is built from 14 residues. The CDR3, as DNA: TGTGTCAGCAGCCCCCGCCGGGGTCACAATGAGCAGTTCTTC. Its protein is CVSSPRRGHNEQFF.

The sample holds one count of this clone. This rearrangement joins TRBV5-4 to TRBJ1-2; 7 nucleotides agree with TRBD1. Per germline, CDR1 SGHNT and CDR2 YYREEE (reference sequence). V shed 4 bases and J 4 bases; nucleotides not matched to a gene: 10. The CDR3 is 15 residues long. In DNA, the CDR3 is TGTGCCAGCAGCGCGGGACAGCCTGTCGGCTATGGCTACACCTTC. Protein: CASSAGQPVGYGYTF.

This chain connects TRBV6-4 to TRBJ2-7; 7 positions match TRBD2. V was pared by 3 bases and J by 5 bases, with 19 bases of the junction left unmatched. The CDR3 has 18 residues. CDR1 MRHNA and CDR2 SNTAGT come from the germline V gene. The CDR3 nucleotides read TGTGCCAGCAGTGATACCCTATATGAGGGAGGGCCCGAAGACGAGCAGTACTTC. This encodes CASSDTLYEGGPEDEQYF.

The gene calls are TRBV6-4 and TRBJ2-2; 10 bases fit TRBD2. This CDR3 has 14 residues. The germline V gene has CDR1 MRHNA and CDR2 SNTAGT. J gave up 7 bases and V 6 bases, and 5 bases lay outside the gene matches. The CDR3 DNA reads TGTGCCAGCAGAACCCTAGCGGGAGTCGGGGAGCTGTTTTTT. The encoded protein is CASRTLAGVGELFF.

The V call is TRBV5-1, the J call TRBJ1-2, with D possibly TRBD1 on 5 matching bases. The CDR3 sequence is 13 residues long. The ends were cut back, 4 bases at V and 1 base at J, with 8 bases in the middle. Germline V CDR1 and CDR2: SGHRS, YFSETQ. The CDR3 here is CASSTQDNYGYTF. CDR3 sequence (DNA): TGCGCCAGCAGCACACAGGATAACTATGGCTACACCTTC.

J is TRBJ1-1 and V is TRBV6-5; D uncertain. The CDR3 is 15 residues long. Per the germline V gene, CDR1 is MNHEY and CDR2 is SVGAGI. Trimming removed 3 bases from V and 1 base from J, with 12 bases in between. The CDR3 region has the DNA TGTGCCAGCAGTTATCTAGAACTCACGAACACTGAAGCTTTCTTT. Amino acid sequence: CASSYLELTNTEAFF.

This clone occurred once. The gene calls are TRBV9 and TRBJ2-2; 9 bases are a match to TRBD2. V shed 0 bases, J shed 7 bases, and the junction held 7 bases outside the gene matches. Germline V gene sequence: CDR1 SGDLS, CDR2 YYNGEE. The CDR3 loop spans 16 amino acids. CDR3 region: CASSVGDSGGFGELFF. The DNA for the CDR3 is TGTGCCAGCAGCGTAGGGGATAGCGGGGGTTTCGGGGAGCTGTTTTTT.

This clone occurred a few times. This sequence joins TRBV7-2 and TRBJ1-1; 7 bases line up with TRBD1. V gave up 5 bases and J gave up 6 bases; unmatched junction bases: 3. In germline, CDR1 is SGHTA, CDR2 FQGNSA. There are 12 residues in the CDR3. The CDR3 loop reads CASSQTGAEAFF. The CDR3 DNA follows: TGTGCCAGCAGCCAAACAGGGGCTGAAGCTTTCTTT.

The chain employs TRBV30 and TRBJ1-1, with a tentative D call TRBD1 (6 bases). This CDR3 is 15 amino acids long. The V end was cut by 0 bases, the J end by 6 bases, with 17 bases between. CDR1 GTSNPN and CDR2 SVGIG come from the germline V gene (reference sequence). The CDR3 here is CAWSVPGGAGSEAFF. The DNA for the CDR3 is TGTGCCTGGAGTGTACCTGGGGGGGCCGGTTCTGAAGCTTTCTTT.

The chain has TRBV19 and TRBJ1-2, with a tentative D call TRBD1 (5 bases). Germline CDR1 LNHDA, CDR2 SQIVND (reference sequence). The length of the CDR3 is 14 residues. V was trimmed by 6 bases and J by 4 bases, leaving 15 bases between them. The CDR3 DNA is TGTGCCAGTAGCCTACAGGCCCCTGGCTATGGCTACACCTTC. Its translation: CASSLQAPGYGYTF.

CDR3 nucleotide sequence: TGTGCCACCAGCGAGGGGACACCTAATGAAAAACTGTTTTTT. Protein: CATSEGTPNEKLFF. V and J are TRBV15 and TRBJ1-4; possibly TRBD1 for D (6 bases). Trimming removed 5 bases at V and 3 bases at J, with 10 bases between. Germline lookup yields CDR1 LNHNV and CDR2 YYDKDF (reference sequence). The CDR3 loop spans 14 amino acids.

About this clone: At one end the junction does not follow the germline gene, possibly because of a read error. The V gene is TRBV5-4, the J gene TRBJ1-2; TRBD1 matches at 10 bases. CDR3 length equals 15 residues. CDR1 SGHNT and CDR2 YYREEE come from the germline V gene (reference sequence). The CDR3 loop reads CASSQGQGDYYGYTF. The CDR3 bases are TGCGCCAGCAGCCAAGGACAGGGGGATTACTATGGCTACACCTTC.

The chain combines TRBV6-5 with TRBJ1-2; TRBD1 is a possible D gene (5 bases). Germline V gene data show CDR1 as MNHEY and CDR2 as SVGAGI. The length of the CDR3 is 12 residues. Trimming took 5 bases from V and 3 from J, leaving 7 bases between them. DNA for the CDR3: TGTGCCAGCAGTCAGGGCGACTATGGCTACACCTTC. It translates to CASSQGDYGYTF.

This clone was found a few times. V gene TRBV6-6 combines with J gene TRBJ2-2; the D gene is possibly TRBD1 (6 bases). This CDR3 is built from 13 residues. The germline V gene encodes CDR1 MNHNY and CDR2 SVGAGI (reference sequence). The V end was cut by 5 bases, the J end by 9 bases, with 13 bases between. CDR3: CASSQQQGWELFF. The CDR3 region has the DNA TGTGCCAGCAGTCAACAACAGGGATGGGAGCTGTTTTTT.

This clone was recorded once. Here the CDR3 DNA reads TGTGCCAGCAGTTTATCGAACAGGTGGTATGGCTACACCTTC. Translated, it gives CASSLSNRWYGYTF. The chain carries TRBV27 and TRBJ1-2; D is possibly TRBD1 (5 bases). The V and J ends lost 0 bases and 5 bases respectively, with 10 bases between them. Germline V CDR1 and CDR2: MNHEY, SMNVEV (reference sequence). The CDR3 has 14 amino acids.

The chain couples TRBV5-1 to TRBJ2-6; 7 nucleotides line up with TRBD1. V lost 4 bases and J lost 9; bases outside the gene matches: 7. Per germline, CDR1 SGHRS and CDR2 YFSETQ. This CDR3 has 14 residues. CDR3: CASSDGQVLNVLTF. CDR3 nucleotide sequence: TGCGCCAGCAGCGACGGACAGGTCCTCAACGTCCTGACTTTC.

Note on this clone: Additional DNA sequences in this sample encode the identical CDR3. J is TRBJ1-1 and V is TRBV30; the D is unclear. The V end lost 1 base, the J end lost 1 base, and 4 bases lay between the germline ends. The V gene's germline CDR1 is GTSNPN and CDR2 SVGIG (reference sequence). The CDR3 length is 12 residues. CDR3 residues: CAWSGQNTEAFF. CDR3 nucleotide sequence: TGTGCCTGGAGTGGACAGAACACTGAAGCTTTCTTT.